This TCR beta chain was observed in a study of vaccination and CD4 T cells after COVID-19. This clonotype was seen more than once but under ten times. Its target is not known. Per germline, CDR1 SGHAT and CDR2 FQDESV (reference sequence). The CDR3 runs 13 residues. V dropped 5 bases and J dropped 3; count of bases not matched to a gene: 3. Oncomine TCR Beta short-read sequencing was applied to DNA from cultured CD4+ T cells. A single record per CDR3 protein comes from TCRdb applying MiXCR to the PCR reads. The table includes roughly 7,200 distinct CDR3 sequences, less than 40% detected once. Treatment described: 10-day PBMC culture with coronavirus spike peptide pools or control peptides (ViraFEST assay). The unexposed donor's CD4+ T cells were collected before the COVID-19 pandemic (2011-2018).

Sample: CD4+ T cells from blood, cultured in vitro. This chain uses TRBV11-1 with TRBJ2-5, with 7 bases aligning to TRBD1. The receptor's source is a human donor in good health. The CDR3 is CASSPDREETQYF. In DNA, the CDR3 is TGTGCCAGCAGCCCCGACAGGGAAGAGACCCAGTACTTC.